The source of this TCR beta chain is a study of OX40 agonist ivuxolimab in advanced cancers. V lost 4 bases to trimming and J lost 5 bases, with 10 bases between them. The CDR3 is 13 residues long. Per the germline V gene, CDR1 is SGHRS and CDR2 is YFSETQ. Clones were sequenced by immunoSEQ multiplex PCR, and TCRdb holds only the in-frame ones, with some missing. The sample lists approximately 74,000 clones, almost 85% seen once, with around 5.1% in the top ten. Sequencing used CD4+ or CD8+ T cells sorted from blood, obtained in a trial of the OX40 agonist ivuxolimab. The rearrangement joins TRBV5-1 to TRBJ2-1; no reliable D call. The source of this sequence is an adult with an advanced solid tumor such as melanoma, head and neck, liver or kidney cancer. The CDR3 bases are TGCGCCAGCAGCACGATCCAGGACAATGAGCAGTTCTTC. Its protein product is CASSTIQDNEQFF.